Below, 23 T cell receptor beta chains from the same sample are listed, as sequenced in a study of shared clonotypes between healthy human individuals. CD45RO-negative, CCR7-selected cells formed the naive CD8 fraction, which excluded terminally differentiated effector memory CD45RA+ cells. Profiled with immunoSEQ multiplex PCR; TCRdb holds only in-frame clones, not every one. The top ten hold 0.9% to 1.3% of the sample, which has millions of clones, about 95% seen once. The sequenced sample was naive CD8+ T cells sorted from blood. The receptors come from a young man in good health.

The gene calls are TRBV5-4 and TRBJ2-2; no clear D gene. The V gene's germline CDR1 is SGHNT and CDR2 YYREEE (reference sequence). CDR3 size: 14 residues. Deletions cut 4 bases from V and 2 bases from J, with 9 bases between. The CDR3 bases are TGTGCCAGCAGCCGAGACCAAAACACCGGGGAGCTGTTTTTT. It translates to CASSRDQNTGELFF.

This clone was seen just once. The genes are TRBV15 and TRBJ2-5, with TRBD1 matching over 9 bases. Germline trimming cut 5 bases from V and 3 bases from J; bases unmatched to any gene: 10. The CDR3 length is 16 residues. CDR1 and CDR2 from the germline V gene are LNHNV and YYDKDF (reference sequence). CDR3 coding DNA: TGTGCCACCAGCGGGACACCGGGACAGGGAAAAGAGACCCAGTACTTC. Translated: CATSGTPGQGKETQYF. Based on the CDR3 plus reference TRBV15 and TRBJ2-5, the full variable domain is DAMVIQNPRYQVTQFGKPVTLSCSQTLNHNVMYWYQQKSSQAPKLLFHYYDKDFNNEADTPDNFQSRRPNTSFCFLDIRSPGLGDTAMYLCATSGTPGQGKETQYFGPGTRLLVL.

Here the CDR3 reads CASSPSGTNNEQYF. In DNA, the CDR3 is TGTGCCAGCAGCCCCTCCGGGACAAACAACGAGCAGTACTTC. The rearrangement joins TRBV5-8 to TRBJ2-7; D might be TRBD1 (6 bases). Trimming left V 4 bases short and J 5 bases short, with 16 bases between. CDR3 length equals 14 residues. Per the germline V gene, CDR1 is SGHTS and CDR2 is YDEGEE.

The rearrangement links TRBV7-6 to TRBJ2-7; D is undetermined. The CDR3 extends over 12 amino acids. Germline values: CDR1 SGHVS, CDR2 FNYEAQ. Trimming pared 1 base from V and 4 bases from J, leaving 5 bases between. In nucleotides, the CDR3 is TGTGCCAGCAGCTTAGGACAATACGAGCAGTACTTC. It codes for CASSLGQYEQYF.

This rearrangement joins TRBV9 to TRBJ1-2, with D perhaps TRBD1 (6 bases). V shed 4 bases and J shed 6 bases, with 19 bases lying between them. Looked up from germline, CDR1 is SGDLS and CDR2 is YYNGEE. The CDR3 runs to 15 residues. CDR3 bases: TGTGCCAGCAGCCCACGTTCAGGGGTGTCGGATGGCTACACCTTC. Encoded protein: CASSPRSGVSDGYTF. The full variable domain, in which reference TRBV9 and TRBJ1-2 provide the parts outside the CDR3, is DSGVTQTPKHLITATGQRVTLRCSPRSGDLSVYWYQQSLDQGLQFLIQYYNGEERAKGNILERFSAQQFPDLHSELNLSSLELGDSALYFCASSPRSGVSDGYTFGSGTRLTVV.

V usage is TRBV6-5 and J usage is TRBJ2-4; D not certain. CDR1 MNHEY and CDR2 SVGAGI come from the germline V gene. The V end lost 4 bases, the J end lost 8 bases, and 15 bases lay between the germline ends. This CDR3 comprises 14 residues. In DNA, the CDR3 is TGTGCCAGCAGTTCGAACTCTTGGAAGGACATTCAGTACTTC. Protein sequence: CASSSNSWKDIQYF.

The genes are TRBV2 and TRBJ1-1; D might be TRBD1 (6 bases). Germline CDR1 reads SNHLY; CDR2 reads FYNNEI. Trimming took off 9 bases at V and 0 bases at J, with 14 bases between the two ends. The CDR3 runs to 14 residues. CDR3 loop: CARVGQTVNTEAFF. The DNA for the CDR3 is TGTGCCAGGGTAGGACAGACAGTGAACACTGAAGCTTTCTTT.

This clone was seen a handful of times. V and J are TRBV10-3 and TRBJ2-7; TRBD2 matches at 9 bases. Germline CDR1 ENHRY, CDR2 SYGVKD. Losses at the gene ends were 5 bases for V and 2 bases for J; bases not matched to a gene: 4. This CDR3 is built from 14 residues. CDR3 loop: CAISTGTSTYEQYF. CDR3 nucleotide sequence: TGTGCCATCAGTACCGGGACTAGCACCTACGAGCAGTACTTC.

Comments on this clone: Distinct nucleotide sequences in the sample also encode this CDR3. The gene calls are TRBV6-5 and TRBJ2-3, with D perhaps given as TRBD1 or TRBD2 (5 bases each). Germline loops: CDR1 MNHEY, CDR2 SVGAGI. This CDR3 is 15 amino acids long. V was pared by 0 bases and J by 1 base, with 8 bases between. For the CDR3, the DNA is TGTGCCAGCAGTTACTCGAGGGGAGGCACAGATACGCAGTATTTT. This translates into CASSYSRGGTDTQYF.

Note on this clone: Distinct nucleotide sequences in the sample also encode this CDR3. The chain couples TRBV4-1 to TRBJ2-7; the match to TRBD1 covers 9 bases. Unmatched junction bases numbered 1, after V lost 0 bases and J lost 4 bases. The CDR3 length is 14 residues. Germline CDR1 reads MGHRA; CDR2 reads YSYEKL. In DNA, the CDR3 is TGCGCCAGCAGCCAAGATGGACAGGGGTACGAGCAGTACTTC. Translating it yields CASSQDGQGYEQYF.

The chain links TRBV21-1 to TRBJ2-7; TRBD1, the table's D call, lacks a check against the DNA. TRBV21-1 is a listed pseudogene. The CDR3 consists of 15 residues. The CDR3 DNA is TGTGCCAGCAGCAAGCGCGGACAGGACTCCTACGAGCAGTACTTC. This gives the protein CASSKRGQDSYEQYF.

This chain joins TRBV7-9 and TRBJ2-5, with no clear D. The CDR3 spans 15 residues. V lost 5 bases to trimming and J lost 0 bases, with 13 bases between them. Germline CDR1 is SEHNR and CDR2 is FQNEAQ (reference sequence). DNA for the CDR3: TGTGCCAGCAGCCATCCGGACGACCACCAAGAGACCCAGTACTTC. It specifies CASSHPDDHQETQYF.

The rearrangement uses TRBV14 and TRBJ2-7, with 7 bases identical to TRBD2. The CDR3 is 16 amino acids. V shed 3 bases, J shed 3 bases, and the junction held 11 bases outside the gene matches. Per germline, CDR1 SGHDN and CDR2 FVKESK. CDR3 in amino acids: CASSHLGGGRFYEQYF. The CDR3 DNA follows: TGTGCCAGCAGCCATTTGGGGGGAGGGAGATTCTACGAGCAGTACTTC.

This clone is a singleton in its sample. Different DNA sequences within this sample yield the same CDR3. The chain is built from TRBV6-5 and TRBJ1-1; the D gene is possibly TRBD1 (5 bases). There are 13 residues in the CDR3. The V end lost 3 bases, the J end lost 5 bases, and 10 bases lay between the germline ends. CDR1 MNHEY and CDR2 SVGAGI come from the germline V gene. The CDR3 nucleotides read TGTGCCAGCAGTTATGGGGGGAGGACTGAAGCTTTCTTT. It translates to CASSYGGRTEAFF.

The CDR3 bases are TGTGCCAGCAGCTCTGATAGCGGGAGCGAAGCCAAAAACATTCAGTACTTC. Translating it yields CASSSDSGSEAKNIQYF. This chain joins TRBV7-9 and TRBJ2-4; 9 nucleotides line up with TRBD2. This CDR3 has 17 amino acids. The germline V gene has CDR1 SEHNR and CDR2 FQNEAQ (reference sequence). V lost 4 bases, J lost 0 bases, and 7 bases stayed unmatched.

The chain has TRBV6-4 and TRBJ1-1, with a possible D match to TRBD1 (6 bases). Germline CDR1 and CDR2: MRHNA and SNTAGT. The V end was cut by 5 bases, the J end by 3 bases, with 13 bases between. This CDR3 comprises 14 residues. The CDR3 bases are TGTGCCAGCAGTTATTCACAGGGTTACACTGAAGCTTTCTTT. Its protein product is CASSYSQGYTEAFF.

The rearrangement links TRBV19 to TRBJ2-7; perhaps TRBD2 as D (6 bases). Germline loops: CDR1 LNHDA, CDR2 SQIVND (reference sequence). The CDR3 is made up of 17 amino acids. V shed 6 bases and J shed 0 bases, with 21 bases lying between them. This chain's CDR3 is CASSGGVGTPSSYEQYF. In nucleotides, the CDR3 is TGTGCCAGTAGCGGCGGGGTTGGGACGCCGAGCTCCTACGAGCAGTACTTC. The entire variable domain, with the rest obtained from reference TRBV19 and TRBJ2-7, is as follows: DGGITQSPKYLFRKEGQNVTLSCEQNLNHDAMYWYRQDPGQGLRLIYYSQIVNDFQKGDIAEGYSVSREKKESFPLTVTSAQKNPTAFYLCASSGGVGTPSSYEQYFGPGTRLTVT.

This chain uses TRBV6-1 with TRBJ2-3; 8 nucleotides line up with TRBD2. The junction had 8 bases not matched to a gene; V was cut back by 4 bases and J by 2 bases. Germline CDR1 MNHNS, CDR2 SASEGT. The CDR3 extends over 16 amino acids. CDR3 nucleotide sequence: TGTGCCAGCAGTGGCCGCGGCGGGGGGACCACAGATACGCAGTATTTT. Residues: CASSGRGGGTTDTQYF.

The rearrangement joins TRBV6-5 to TRBJ2-3, with 7 bases lining up with TRBD1. V shed 6 bases, J shed 6 bases, and the junction held 6 bases outside the gene matches. In germline, CDR1 is MNHEY, CDR2 SVGAGI. The CDR3 loop spans 13 amino acids. DNA of the CDR3: TGTGCCAGCAGGATAACAGGGGAGGATACGCAGTATTTT. It codes for CASRITGEDTQYF.

CDR3 sequence reads: CASTSLAGYTGELFF. CDR3 nucleotides: TGTGCCAGTACCTCTCTAGCGGGCTACACCGGGGAGCTGTTTTTT. The chain couples TRBV19 to TRBJ2-2; 8 bases map to TRBD2. The V and J ends lost 7 bases and 3 bases, in that order; junction bases with no gene match: 7. Germline lookup yields CDR1 LNHDA and CDR2 SQIVND (reference sequence). The CDR3 has 15 amino acids.

The J gene is TRBJ2-7, the V gene TRBV7-9; 7 bases match TRBD1. V shed 4 bases and J 1 base; nucleotides not matched to a gene: 13. CDR1 is SEHNR and CDR2 is FQNEAQ in the germline V gene (reference sequence). The CDR3 length is 17 residues. The CDR3 nucleotides read TGTGCCAGCAGCTCCCCTCAGGGGGTTACTTCATCCTACGAGCAGTACTTC. It yields the protein CASSSPQGVTSSYEQYF. Complete variable domain (other parts from reference TRBV7-9 and TRBJ2-7): DTGVSQNPRHKITKRGQNVTFRCDPISEHNRLYWYRQTLGQGPEFLTYFQNEAQLEKSRLLSDRFSAERPKGSFSTLEIQRTEQGDSAMYLCASSSPQGVTSSYEQYFGPGTRLTVT.

V usage is TRBV6-7 and J usage is TRBJ2-1, with D perhaps given as TRBD1 or TRBD2 (5 bases each). TRBV6-7 counts as an open reading frame of uncertain function. The CDR3 spans 15 residues. Trimming cost V 6 bases and J 0 bases, with 12 bases left between them. CDR3 coding DNA: TGTGCCAGCAGGATCAGGGAGACCTCCTACAATGAGCAGTTCTTC. Translation: CASRIRETSYNEQFF.

The chain carries TRBV10-3 and TRBJ2-5, with TRBD1 matching over 9 bases. CDR1 is ENHRY, CDR2 SYGVKD, per germline. V shed 2 bases, J shed 1 base, and the junction held 14 bases outside the gene matches. This CDR3 has 19 residues. Here the CDR3 reads CAISEGRGQGPLLQETQYF. In DNA, the CDR3 is TGTGCCATCAGTGAGGGGAGGGGACAGGGACCATTACTCCAAGAGACCCAGTACTTC.